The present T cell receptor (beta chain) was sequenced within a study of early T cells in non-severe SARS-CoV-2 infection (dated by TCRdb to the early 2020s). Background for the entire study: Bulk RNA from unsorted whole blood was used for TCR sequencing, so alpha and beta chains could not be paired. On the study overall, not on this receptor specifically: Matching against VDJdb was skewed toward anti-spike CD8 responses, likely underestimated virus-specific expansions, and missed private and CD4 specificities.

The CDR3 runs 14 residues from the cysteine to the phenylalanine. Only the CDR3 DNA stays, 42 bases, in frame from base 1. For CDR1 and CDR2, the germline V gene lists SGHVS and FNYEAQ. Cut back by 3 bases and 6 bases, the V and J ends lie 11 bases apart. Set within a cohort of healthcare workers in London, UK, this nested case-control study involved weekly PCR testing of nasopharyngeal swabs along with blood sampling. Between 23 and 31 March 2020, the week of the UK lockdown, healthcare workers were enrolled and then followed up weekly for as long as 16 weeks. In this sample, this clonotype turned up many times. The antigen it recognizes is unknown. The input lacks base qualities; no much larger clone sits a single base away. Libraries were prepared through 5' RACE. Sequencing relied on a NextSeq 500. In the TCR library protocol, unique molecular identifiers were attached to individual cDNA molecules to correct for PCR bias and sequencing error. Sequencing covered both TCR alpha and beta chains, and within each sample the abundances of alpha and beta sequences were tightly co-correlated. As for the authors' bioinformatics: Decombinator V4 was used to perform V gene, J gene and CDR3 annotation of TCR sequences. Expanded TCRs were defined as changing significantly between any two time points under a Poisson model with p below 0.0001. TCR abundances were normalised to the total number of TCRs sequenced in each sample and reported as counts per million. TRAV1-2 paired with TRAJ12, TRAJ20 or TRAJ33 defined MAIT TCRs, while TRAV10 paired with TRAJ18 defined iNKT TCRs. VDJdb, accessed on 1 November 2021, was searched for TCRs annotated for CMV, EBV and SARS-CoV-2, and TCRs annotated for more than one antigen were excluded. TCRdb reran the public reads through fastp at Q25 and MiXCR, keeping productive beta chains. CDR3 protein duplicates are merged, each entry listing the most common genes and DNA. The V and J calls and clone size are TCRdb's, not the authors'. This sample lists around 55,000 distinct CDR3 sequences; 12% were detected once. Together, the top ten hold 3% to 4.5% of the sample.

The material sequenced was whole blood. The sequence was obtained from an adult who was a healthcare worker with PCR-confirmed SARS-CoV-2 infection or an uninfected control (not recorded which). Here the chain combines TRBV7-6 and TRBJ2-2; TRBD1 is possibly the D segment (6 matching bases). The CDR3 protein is CASSLFEGAGELFF. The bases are TGTGCCAGCAGCTTGTTTGAGGGGGCCGGGGAGCTGTTTTTT.